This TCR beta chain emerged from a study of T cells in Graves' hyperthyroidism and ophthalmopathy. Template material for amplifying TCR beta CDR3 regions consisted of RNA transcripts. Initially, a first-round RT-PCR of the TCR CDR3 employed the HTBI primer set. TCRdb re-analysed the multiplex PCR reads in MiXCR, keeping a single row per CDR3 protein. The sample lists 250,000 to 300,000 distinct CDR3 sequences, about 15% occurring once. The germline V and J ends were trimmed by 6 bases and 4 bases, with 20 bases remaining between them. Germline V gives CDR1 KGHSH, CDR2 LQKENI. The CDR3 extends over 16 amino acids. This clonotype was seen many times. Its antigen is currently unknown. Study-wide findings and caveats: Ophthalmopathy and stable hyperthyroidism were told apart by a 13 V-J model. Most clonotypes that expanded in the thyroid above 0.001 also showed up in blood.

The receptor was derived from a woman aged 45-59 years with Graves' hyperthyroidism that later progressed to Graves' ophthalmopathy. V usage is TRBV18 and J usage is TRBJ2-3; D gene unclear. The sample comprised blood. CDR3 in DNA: TGTGCCAGCTCCAGCTCGGGCCCCATCCTCGCAGATACGCAGTATTTT. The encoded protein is CASSSSGPILADTQYF.